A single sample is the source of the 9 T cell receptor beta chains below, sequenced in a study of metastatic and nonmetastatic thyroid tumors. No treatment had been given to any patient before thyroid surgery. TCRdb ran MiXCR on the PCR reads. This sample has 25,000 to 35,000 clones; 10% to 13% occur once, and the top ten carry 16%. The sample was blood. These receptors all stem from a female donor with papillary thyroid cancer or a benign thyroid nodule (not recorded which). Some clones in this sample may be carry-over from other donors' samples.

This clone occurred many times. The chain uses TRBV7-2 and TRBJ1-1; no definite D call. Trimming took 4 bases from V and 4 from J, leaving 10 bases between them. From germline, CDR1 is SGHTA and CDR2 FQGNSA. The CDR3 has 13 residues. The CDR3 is CASSSLRATEAFF. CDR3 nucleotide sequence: TGTGCCAGCAGCTCTCTCCGGGCCACTGAAGCTTTCTTT. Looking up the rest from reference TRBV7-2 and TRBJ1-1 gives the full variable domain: GAGVSQSPSNKVTEKGKDVELRCDPISGHTALYWYRQSLGQGLEFLIYFQGNSAPDKSGLPSDRFSAERTGGSVSTLTIQRTQQEDSAVYLCASSSLRATEAFFGQGTRLTVV.

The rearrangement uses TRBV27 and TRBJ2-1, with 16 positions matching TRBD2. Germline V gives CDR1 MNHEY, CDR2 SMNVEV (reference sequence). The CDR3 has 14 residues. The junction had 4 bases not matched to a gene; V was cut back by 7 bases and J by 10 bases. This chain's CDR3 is CASKPGLAGGEQFF. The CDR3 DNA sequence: TGTGCCAGCAAGCCGGGACTAGCGGGGGGGGAGCAGTTCTTC.

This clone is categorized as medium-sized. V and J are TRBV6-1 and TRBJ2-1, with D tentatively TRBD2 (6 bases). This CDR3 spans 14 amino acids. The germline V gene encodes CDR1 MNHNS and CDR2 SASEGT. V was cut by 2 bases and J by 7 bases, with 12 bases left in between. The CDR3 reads CASSERRGRNEQFF. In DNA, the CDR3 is TGTGCCAGCAGTGAAAGGAGGGGAAGGAATGAGCAGTTCTTC.

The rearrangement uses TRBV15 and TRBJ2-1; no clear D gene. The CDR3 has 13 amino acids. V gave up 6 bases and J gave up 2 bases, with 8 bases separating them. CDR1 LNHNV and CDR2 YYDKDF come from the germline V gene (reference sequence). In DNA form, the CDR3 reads TGTGCCACCAGTAAACCGACCTACAATGAGCAGTTCTTC. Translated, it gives CATSKPTYNEQFF.

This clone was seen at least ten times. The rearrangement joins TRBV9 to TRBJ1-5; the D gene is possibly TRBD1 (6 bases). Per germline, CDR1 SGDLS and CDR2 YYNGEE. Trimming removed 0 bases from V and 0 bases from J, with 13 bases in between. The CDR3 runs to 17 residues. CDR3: CASSVGGAAYSNQPQHF. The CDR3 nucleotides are TGTGCCAGCAGCGTAGGGGGGGCAGCTTATAGCAATCAGCCCCAGCATTTT. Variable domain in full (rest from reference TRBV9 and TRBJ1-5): DSGVTQTPKHLITATGQRVTLRCSPRSGDLSVYWYQQSLDQGLQFLIQYYNGEERAKGNILERFSAQQFPDLHSELNLSSLELGDSALYFCASSVGGAAYSNQPQHFGDGTRLSIL.

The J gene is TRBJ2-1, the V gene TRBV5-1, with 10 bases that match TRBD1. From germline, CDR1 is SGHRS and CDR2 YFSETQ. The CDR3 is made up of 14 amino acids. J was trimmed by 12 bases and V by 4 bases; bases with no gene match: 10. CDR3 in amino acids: CASSKGTGDLVQFF. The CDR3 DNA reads TGCGCCAGCAGCAAAGGGACAGGGGATTTAGTGCAGTTCTTC.

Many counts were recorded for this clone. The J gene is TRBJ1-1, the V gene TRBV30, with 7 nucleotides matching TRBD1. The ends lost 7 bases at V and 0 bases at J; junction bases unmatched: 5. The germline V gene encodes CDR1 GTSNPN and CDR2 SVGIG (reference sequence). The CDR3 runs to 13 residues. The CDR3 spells CASDRSMNTEAFF. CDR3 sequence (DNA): TGTGCCTCGGACAGGTCAATGAACACTGAAGCTTTCTTT.

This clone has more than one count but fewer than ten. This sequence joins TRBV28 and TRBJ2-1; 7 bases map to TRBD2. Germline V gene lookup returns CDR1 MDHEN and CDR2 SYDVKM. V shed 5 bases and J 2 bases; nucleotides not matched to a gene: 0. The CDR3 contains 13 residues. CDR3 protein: CASSSGAYNEQFF. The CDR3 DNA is TGTGCCAGCAGTAGCGGGGCCTACAATGAGCAGTTCTTC.

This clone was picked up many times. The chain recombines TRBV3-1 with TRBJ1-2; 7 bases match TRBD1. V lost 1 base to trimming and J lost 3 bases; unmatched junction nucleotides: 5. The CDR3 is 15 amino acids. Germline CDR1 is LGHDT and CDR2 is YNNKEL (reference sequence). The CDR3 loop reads CASSQGGGGYYGYTF. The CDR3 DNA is TGTGCCAGCAGCCAAGGAGGAGGGGGCTACTATGGCTACACCTTC.